The rows below give T cell receptor beta chains drawn from one sample of a study of spatial heterogeneity in lung cancer. TCRdb ran MiXCR on the 5' RACE reads and lists one entry per CDR3 protein. The sample holds 8,000 to 10,000 distinct CDR3 sequences; around 6% are singletons and the top ten take 9.5% to 13%. The source was lung tumor tissue, collected at surgery. The source is a male donor with early-stage non-small cell lung cancer. Each CDR3 is given with its conserved first and last residue. D genes are given only for firm matches. The size field is filled for only some rows; it gives once, few, many or a size class.

size: many
J: TRBJ1-5
V: TRBV12-3/TRBV12-4
D: .
CDR3: CASSLRNSNQPQHF
DNA: TGTGCCAGCAGTTTACGGAATAGCAATCAGCCCCAGCATTTT

size: medium-sized
J: TRBJ1-2
V: TRBV5-4
D: .
CDR3: CASSPALANYGYTF
DNA: TGTGCCAGCAGCCCCGCGTTGGCTAACTATGGCTACACCTTC

size: many
J: TRBJ2-1
V: TRBV20-1
D: TRBD2
CDR3: CSARSPGTSGRSYNEQFF
DNA: TGCAGTGCTAGATCTCCCGGGACTAGCGGGAGGTCCTACAATGAGCAGTTCTTC

size: many
J: TRBJ1-5
V: TRBV28
D: TRBD1
CDR3: CASSLGQGAGQPQHF
DNA: TGTGCCAGCAGTCTCGGACAGGGGGCAGGCCAGCCCCAGCATTTT

size: many
J: TRBJ1-4
V: TRBV18
D: TRBD1
CDR3: CASSPPERTGQLFF
DNA: TGTGCCAGCTCACCACCGGAAAGGACAGGGCAACTGTTTTTT

size: many
J: TRBJ1-6
V: TRBV6-6
D: .
CDR3: CASSYSYVTLHF
DNA: TGTGCCAGCAGTTACTCGTATGTGACCCTCCACTTT

size: many
J: TRBJ1-2
V: TRBV20-1
D: TRBD1
CDR3: CSARARDRVDGGYTF
DNA: TGCAGTGCTAGAGCGCGCGACAGGGTAGATGGTGGCTACACCTTC

size: medium-sized
J: TRBJ2-5
V: TRBV7-9
D: .
CDR3: CASSAALETQYF
DNA: TGTGCCAGCAGCGCAGCGTTGGAGACCCAGTACTTC

size: many
J: TRBJ2-7
V: TRBV18
D: .
CDR3: CASSPPVTYEQYF
DNA: TGTGCCAGCTCACCACCGGTAACCTACGAGCAGTACTTC

size: many
J: TRBJ1-4
V: TRBV6-1
D: .
CDR3: CASSEARQGKLFF
DNA: TGTGCCAGCAGTGAAGCGCGGCAGGGTAAACTGTTTTTT

size: many
J: TRBJ2-2
V: TRBV7-2
D: .
CDR3: CASSLEHANTGELFF
DNA: TGTGCCAGCAGCTTAGAACACGCGAACACCGGGGAGCTGTTTTTT

size: medium-sized
J: TRBJ2-5
V: TRBV5-5
D: TRBD1
CDR3: CASSTGTGTRETQYF
DNA: TGTGCCAGCAGCACCGGGACAGGGACCCGTGAGACCCAGTACTTC

size: many
J: TRBJ1-2
V: TRBV6-1
D: .
CDR3: CALGGRAGIYGYTF
DNA: TGTGCCCTTGGGGGTCGGGCTGGGATCTATGGCTACACCTTC

size: medium-sized
J: TRBJ1-1
V: TRBV20-1
D: TRBD1
CDR3: CSATDRVGLEAFF
DNA: TGCAGTGCCACGGACAGGGTGGGGCTTGAAGCTTTCTTT

size: few
J: TRBJ1-5
V: TRBV6-1
D: .
CDR3: CASSGDGKYQPQHF
DNA: TGTGCCAGCAGTGGGGATGGAAAATATCAGCCCCAGCATTTT

size: few
J: TRBJ2-1
V: TRBV6-2/TRBV6-3
D: TRBD2
CDR3: CASSSFGLAGDQQAYNEQFF
DNA: TGTGCCAGCAGCTCCTTCGGACTAGCGGGGGACCAGCAGGCCTACAATGAGCAGTTCTTC

size: many
J: TRBJ2-7
V: TRBV18
D: .
CDR3: CASSPVGDYEQYF
DNA: TGTGCCAGCTCACCCGTCGGGGACTACGAGCAGTACTTC

size: many
J: TRBJ1-1
V: TRBV12-3/TRBV12-4
D: TRBD1
CDR3: CASSVLRGSNTEAFF
DNA: TGTGCCAGCAGTGTTCTCAGGGGGAGTAACACTGAAGCTTTCTTT

size: many
J: TRBJ1-1
V: TRBV9
D: TRBD1
CDR3: CASSALNRGEAFF
DNA: TGTGCCAGCAGCGCATTAAACAGGGGTGAAGCTTTCTTT

size: .
J: TRBJ1-3
V: TRBV6-1
D: .
CDR3: CASSDIISGNTIYF
DNA: TGTGCCAGCAGTGACATTATCTCTGGAAACACCATATATTTT

size: many
J: TRBJ1-1
V: TRBV7-8
D: .
CDR3: CASSITVNTEAFF
DNA: TGTGCCAGCAGCATAACAGTGAACACTGAAGCTTTCTTT

size: .
J: TRBJ2-3
V: TRBV29-1
D: TRBD1
CDR3: CSVSASSRTGPTDTQYF
DNA: TGCAGCGTTTCTGCCTCCTCCCGGACAGGGCCCACAGATACGCAGTATTTT

size: many
J: TRBJ2-7
V: TRBV14
D: .
CDR3: CASSQSGNEQYF
DNA: TGTGCCAGCAGCCAAAGCGGTAACGAGCAGTACTTC

size: .
J: TRBJ2-1
V: TRBV28
D: .
CDR3: CASSLTGRDEQFF
DNA: TGTGCCAGCAGTTTAACCGGTCGCGATGAGCAGTTCTTC

size: many
J: TRBJ1-2
V: TRBV28
D: .
CDR3: CASSLGQGRDGYTF
DNA: TGTGCCAGCAGTTTAGGGCAGGGGAGGGATGGCTACACCTTC

size: many
J: TRBJ2-1
V: TRBV6-1
D: .
CDR3: CASSMYGSEQFF
DNA: TGTGCCAGCAGCATGTATGGGAGTGAGCAGTTCTTC

size: many
J: TRBJ1-6
V: TRBV9
D: TRBD1
CDR3: CASSVGTGGNSPLHF
DNA: TGTGCCAGCAGCGTCGGGACAGGGGGGAATTCACCCCTCCACTTT

size: many
J: TRBJ1-1
V: TRBV18
D: .
CDR3: CASSPEGRPFEAFF
DNA: TGTGCCAGCTCACCGGAGGGACGTCCGTTTGAAGCTTTCTTT

size: many
J: TRBJ2-7
V: TRBV10-3
D: .
CDR3: CAIKGNAYEQYF
DNA: TGTGCCATCAAGGGAAATGCCTACGAGCAGTACTTC

size: medium-sized
J: TRBJ2-2
V: TRBV25-1
D: .
CDR3: CASSERRDTGELFF
DNA: TGTGCCAGCAGTGAACGCAGGGACACCGGGGAGCTGTTTTTT

size: medium-sized
J: TRBJ1-6
V: TRBV12-3/TRBV12-4
D: .
CDR3: CASSFGGYSPLHF
DNA: TGTGCCAGCAGTTTTGGGGGTTATTCACCCCTCCACTTT

size: medium-sized
J: TRBJ2-2
V: TRBV2
D: .
CDR3: CASSEEAAANTGELFF
DNA: TGTGCCAGCAGTGAAGAGGCGGCAGCGAACACCGGGGAGCTGTTTTTT

size: many
J: TRBJ1-1
V: TRBV11-2
D: .
CDR3: CASRVGTEAFF
DNA: TGTGCCAGCAGAGTCGGCACTGAAGCTTTCTTT

size: medium-sized
J: TRBJ2-7
V: TRBV9
D: .
CDR3: CASSLRLTYEQYF
DNA: TGTGCCTCCTCCCTGAGGTTGACCTACGAGCAGTACTTC

size: many
J: TRBJ2-1
V: TRBV14
D: .
CDR3: CASSQLKIGVPSYNEQFF
DNA: TGTGCCAGCAGCCAACTCAAAATCGGGGTCCCGTCCTACAATGAGCAGTTCTTC

size: .
J: TRBJ2-3
V: TRBV7-9
D: .
CDR3: CASSLRVPNSLGGDTQYF
DNA: TGTGCCAGCAGCTTAAGGGTGCCGAACAGCCTGGGTGGAGATACGCAGTATTTT

size: many
J: TRBJ2-2
V: TRBV19
D: TRBD2
CDR3: CASRLAVNTGELFF
DNA: TGTGCCAGTAGACTAGCGGTGAACACCGGGGAGCTGTTTTTT

size: many
J: TRBJ1-6
V: TRBV20-1
D: .
CDR3: CSARVGISYNSPLHF
DNA: TGCAGTGCTAGAGTAGGGATCTCCTATAATTCACCCCTCCACTTT

size: medium-sized
J: TRBJ1-1
V: TRBV12-3/TRBV12-4
D: .
CDR3: CASSLSSYRAEAFF
DNA: TGTGCCAGCAGTCTTTCTTCCTACAGGGCTGAAGCTTTCTTT

size: many
J: TRBJ1-5
V: TRBV5-1
D: .
CDR3: CASSLQGIGQPQHF
DNA: TGCGCCAGCAGCTTACAGGGAATCGGTCAGCCCCAGCATTTT

size: medium-sized
J: TRBJ1-5
V: TRBV20-1
D: .
CDR3: CSASTTGISNQPQHF
DNA: TGCAGTGCTAGCACCACAGGGATCAGCAATCAGCCCCAGCATTTT

size: .
J: TRBJ2-1
V: TRBV20-1
D: TRBD2
CDR3: CSARGGLAGNEQFF
DNA: TGCAGTGCTAGAGGGGGACTAGCGGGAAATGAGCAGTTCTTC

size: many
J: TRBJ1-5
V: TRBV5-1
D: TRBD1
CDR3: CASRTGDDRNQPQHF
DNA: TGCGCCAGCAGAACAGGGGATGATCGCAATCAGCCCCAGCATTTT

size: many
J: TRBJ1-1
V: TRBV15
D: .
CDR3: CALAVGMDTEAFF
DNA: TGTGCCCTGGCCGTGGGAATGGACACTGAAGCTTTCTTT

size: medium-sized
J: TRBJ1-1
V: TRBV28
D: .
CDR3: CASSLGGRTEAFF
DNA: TGTGCCAGCAGTTTGGGGGGTAGGACTGAAGCTTTCTTT

size: .
J: TRBJ1-5
V: TRBV4-2
D: .
CDR3: CASSQDELINQPQHF
DNA: TGTGCCAGCAGCCAAGATGAACTGATCAATCAGCCCCAGCATTTT

size: many
J: TRBJ2-1
V: TRBV30
D: .
CDR3: CAWTGVNEQFF
DNA: TGTGCCTGGACGGGGGTCAATGAGCAGTTCTTC

size: many
J: TRBJ1-6
V: TRBV5-1
D: TRBD1
CDR3: CASSLDSGTGDNSPLHF
DNA: TGCGCCAGCAGCTTGGATTCGGGGACAGGAGATAATTCACCCCTCCACTTT

size: many
J: TRBJ1-3
V: TRBV5-1
D: .
CDR3: CASSLEGGSSGNTIYF
DNA: TGCGCCAGCAGCTTGGAGGGCGGCAGCTCTGGAAACACCATATATTTT

size: many
J: TRBJ1-1
V: TRBV6-5
D: .
CDR3: CATGLGESTEAFF
DNA: TGTGCCACCGGGTTAGGGGAGAGCACTGAAGCTTTCTTT

size: many
J: TRBJ1-5
V: TRBV27
D: .
CDR3: CASSFPSF
DNA: TGTGCCAGCAGTTTTCCCTCTTTT

size: few
J: TRBJ1-3
V: TRBV21-1
D: .
CDR3: CASSEPGTDSGNTIYF
DNA: TGTGCCAGCAGCGAGCCCGGGACGGACTCTGGAAACACCATATATTTT

size: medium-sized
J: TRBJ1-2
V: TRBV6-6
D: .
CDR3: CASSYGAFYGYTF
DNA: TGTGCCAGCAGTTACGGGGCGTTCTATGGCTACACCTTC

size: many
J: TRBJ2-3
V: TRBV7-9
D: TRBD2
CDR3: CASSPGLAGGPDTQYF
DNA: TGTGCCAGCAGCCCAGGACTAGCGGGAGGGCCAGATACGCAGTATTTT

size: many
J: TRBJ2-1
V: TRBV5-1
D: .
CDR3: CASSPEGGSTQRIYNEQFF
DNA: TGCGCCAGCAGCCCCGAGGGGGGTTCCACCCAAAGGATCTACAATGAGCAGTTCTTC

size: many
J: TRBJ2-1
V: TRBV19
D: .
CDR3: CASRVDGGSNEQFF
DNA: TGTGCCAGTAGGGTCGACGGAGGGAGCAATGAGCAGTTCTTC

size: medium-sized
J: TRBJ2-3
V: TRBV10-2
D: .
CDR3: CASSESYNPGTDTQYF
DNA: TGCGCCAGCAGTGAGTCGTACAACCCCGGCACAGATACGCAGTATTTT